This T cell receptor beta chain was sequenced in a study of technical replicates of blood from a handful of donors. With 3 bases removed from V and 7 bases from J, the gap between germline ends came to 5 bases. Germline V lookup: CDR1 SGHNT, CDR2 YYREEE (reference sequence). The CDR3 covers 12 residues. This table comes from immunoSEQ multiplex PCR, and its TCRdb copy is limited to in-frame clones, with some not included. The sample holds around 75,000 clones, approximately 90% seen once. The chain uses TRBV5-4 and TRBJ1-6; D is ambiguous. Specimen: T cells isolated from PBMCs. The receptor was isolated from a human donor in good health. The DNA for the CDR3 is TGTGCCAGCAGCTACGGGAATTCACCCCTCCACTTT. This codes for CASSYGNSPLHF.